Sequencing of this T cell receptor (beta chain) was carried out in a study of brain T cells in children with intractable seizures. Findings and limits, study-wide: Pre- and post-surgery blood differed in depth, so pre-surgery absences may be undersampling.

Here immunoSEQ multiplex PCR was the method, and the copy in TCRdb shows in-frame clones only, minus some. The data show around 80,000 clones, more than 75% seen once. The sequenced cases were selected for having the highest brain T cell transcript signatures. On this clone itself: Its antigen is currently unknown.

The germline CDR1 and CDR2 sequences are LGHDT and YNNKEL (reference sequence). The ends lost 4 bases at V and 5 bases at J; junction bases unmatched: 4. The CDR3 has 14 residues. The sample consisted of peripheral blood, taken at surgery. This receptor was taken from a girl aged 2 to 10 with Rasmussen encephalitis and intractable seizures. The chain has TRBV3-1 (or the pseudogene TRBV3-2) and TRBJ1-4, with 7 nucleotides matching TRBD1. The CDR3 sequence is CASSPPTGNEKLFF. The CDR3, as DNA: TGTGCCAGCAGCCCACCGACAGGGAATGAAAAACTGTTTTTT.